Listed below are T cell receptor beta chains from one sample, sequenced in a study of T cells after yellow fever vaccination. Each CDR3 protein gets one entry after TCRdb re-called the 5' RACE reads with MiXCR. The sample lists about 260,000 distinct CDR3 sequences; under 15% were seen once. Material: CD4+ T cells sorted from PBMCs, obtained 45 days after the yellow fever booster vaccination. These receptors originate from a man aged 30 to 39 who received the YFV17D yellow fever vaccine. Each CDR3 is given without its conserved first and last residue.

TRBV7-2	TRBJ2-3	ATTRTPYPADTQY
TRBV20-1	TRBJ2-3	SARVPGIGADTQY
TRBV20-1	TRBJ2-7	SARDLGGRRGYEQY
TRBV20-1	TRBJ2-7	SARGLAGEFQQY
TRBV3-1	TRBJ1-2	ASSPGSHYGYT
TRBV25-1	TRBJ2-7	ASSEFHNYEQY
TRBV18	TRBJ2-7	ASSREGQGSSYEQY
TRBV18	TRBJ2-5	ASSPRGQETQY
TRBV5-1	TRBJ2-2	ASSALEGRTGELF
TRBV20-1	TRBJ2-5	SARDWGTTQY
TRBV7-2	TRBJ2-2	ASSLEGYTGELF
TRBV5-1	TRBJ2-7	ASSGDRGYEQY
TRBV20-1	TRBJ1-5	SASIDRGNQPQH
TRBV27	TRBJ2-2	ASSLLRTTGELF
TRBV7-9	TRBJ2-5	ASSLGTSQETQY
TRBV11-3	TRBJ2-4	ASSDHRNIQY
TRBV20-1	TRBJ2-7	SARFGGTGSYEQY
TRBV7-9	TRBJ2-1	ASSRTAGLLVNEQF
TRBV12-3/TRBV12-4	TRBJ2-5	ASSSESGRETQY
TRBV20-1	TRBJ1-2	SARSQDRGDIGYT
TRBV7-2	TRBJ2-1	ASSLGHYEQF
TRBV6-4	TRBJ2-3	ASSDHHGTDTQY
TRBV5-1	TRBJ2-6	ASSSWAGANVLT
TRBV4-3	TRBJ2-1	ASSQDASGVYNEQF
TRBV7-9	TRBJ2-2	ASSLQDWGELF
TRBV12-3/TRBV12-4	TRBJ2-2	ASSLGGIQLF
TRBV11-2	TRBJ2-7	ASSKTSGRMPYEQY
TRBV7-8	TRBJ2-5	ASRLPRGETQY
TRBV5-1	TRBJ2-1	ASSYQTEGEQF
TRBV4-3	TRBJ2-7	ASSRSLAGRYEQY
TRBV10-2	TRBJ1-2	ASKGTSGFYGYT
TRBV6-1	TRBJ2-7	ASSGVGETYEQY